Below are 32 T cell receptor beta chains sequenced from a single sample in a study of T cells after yellow fever vaccination. MiXCR was run by TCRdb on the 5' RACE reads, yielding one entry per CDR3 protein. The data contain about 340,000 distinct CDR3 sequences, 8.5% to 10% of them seen just once; the ten biggest clones take up roughly 17%. The sequenced sample was PBMCs, obtained on the day of the first yellow fever vaccination. These receptors all stem from a man aged 18 to 30 who received the YFV17D yellow fever vaccine.

V usage is TRBV7-9 and J usage is TRBJ1-1; D ambiguous. CDR1 is SEHNR, CDR2 FQNEAQ, per germline (reference sequence). V was trimmed by 1 base and J by 4 bases, leaving 10 bases between them. The CDR3 has 14 amino acids. The CDR3 protein is CASSLERVSTEAFF. CDR3 sequence (DNA): TGTGCCAGCAGCTTAGAGAGGGTCTCCACTGAAGCTTTCTTT.

The chain has TRBV7-8 and TRBJ2-7; D is unresolved. The germline V gene encodes CDR1 SGHVS and CDR2 FQNEAQ. This CDR3 region has 15 residues. Trimming removed 5 bases from V and 0 bases from J, with 14 bases in between. CDR3 amino acids: CASSPRVAPSYEQYV. The CDR3 nucleotides read TGTGCCAGCAGCCCCCGTGTGGCGCCCTCCTACGAGCAGTACGTC.

With respect to this clonotype: One end of the junction does not line up with germline, which may come from a read error. J is TRBJ2-1 and V is TRBV20-1, with D possibly being TRBD1 (6 bases). Germline V gives CDR1 DFQATT, CDR2 SNEGSKA (reference sequence). This CDR3 has 14 amino acids. CDR3 amino acids: CCARDGGTNNEQFF. The CDR3 DNA reads TGCTGTGCTAGAGATGGTGGGACAAACAATGAGCAGTTCTTC.

This clonotype was seen repeatedly, ten times or more. The rearrangement links TRBV5-1 to TRBJ2-1; a possible D gene is TRBD1 (7 bases). The CDR3 is 17 amino acids. The V gene's germline CDR1 is SGHRS and CDR2 YFSETQ. Trimming removed 3 bases from V and 0 bases from J, with 16 bases in between. The CDR3 bases are TGCGCCAGCAGCTCAGCGGCAGGGGGGATCTCCTACAATGAGCAGTTCTTC. Translating it yields CASSSAAGGISYNEQFF.

This clonotype has just a few counts. The rearrangement joins TRBV4-3 to TRBJ2-5, with TRBD2 matching over 10 bases. The CDR3 totals 17 residues. J lost 3 bases, V lost 3 bases, and 10 bases had no gene match. CDR1 is LGHNA, CDR2 YSLEER, per germline. CDR3 coding DNA: TGCGCCAGCAGCCAGGTGGGGGGAACTAGCGGGGAAGAGACCCAGTACTTC. Its translation is CASSQVGGTSGEETQYF.

The chain couples TRBV2 to TRBJ2-7; D may correspond to TRBD1 or TRBD2 (5 bases each). Between the trimmed V and J ends, which lost 2 bases and 7 bases, there was a span of 9 bases. From germline, CDR1 is SNHLY and CDR2 FYNNEI. The CDR3 is 12 amino acids. The chain's CDR3 is CASSERDLEQYV. In DNA, the CDR3 is TGTGCCAGCAGTGAAAGGGACCTGGAGCAGTACGTC.

This clonotype was seen a few times. The V call is TRBV7-3, the J call TRBJ2-5, with TRBD1 identical over 12 bases. The V gene end was trimmed by 5 bases and the J gene end by 5 bases; junction bases not matched to a gene: 9. Germline-derived CDR1 and CDR2 are SGHTA and FQGTGA. This CDR3 has 16 residues. This CDR3 reads CASSPGGDRGLETQYF. DNA of the CDR3: TGTGCCAGCAGCCCAGGGGGGGACAGGGGGCTCGAGACCCAGTACTTC. The full variable domain, with the rest looked up from reference TRBV7-3 and TRBJ2-5, is GAGVSQTPSNKVTEKGKYVELRCDPISGHTALYWYRQSLGQGPEFLIYFQGTGAADDSGLPNDRFFAVRPEGSVSTLKIQRTERGDSAVYLCASSPGGDRGLETQYFGPGTRLLVL.

This clonotype has ten or more counts. The chain uses TRBV6-5 and TRBJ1-5; D is ambiguous. This CDR3 is built from 13 residues. Germline V gives CDR1 MNHEY, CDR2 SVGAGI. V was shortened by 4 bases and J by 7 bases, with 11 bases between the two germline ends. The CDR3 DNA follows: TGTGCCAGCAGTTTACGGGAAGGGCAGCCCCAGCATTTT. Its protein is CASSLREGQPQHF.

This clonotype occurred a few times. The chain couples TRBV5-1 to TRBJ2-7; no firm D call. V lost 3 bases and J lost 6, with 16 bases in between. The CDR3 extends over 14 amino acids. Germline V gene lookup returns CDR1 SGHRS and CDR2 YFSETQ. CDR3 DNA sequence: TGCGCCAGCAGCTCAACGGCCGTCCCCCGCGAGCAGTACTTC. As protein: CASSSTAVPREQYF.

This clonotype was detected ten times or more. This chain joins TRBV5-1 and TRBJ2-5; D possibly corresponds to TRBD1 (5 bases). The CDR3 has 15 amino acids. Deletions cut 2 bases from V and 4 bases from J, with 15 bases between. CDR1 is SGHRS, CDR2 YFSETQ, per germline. The CDR3, as DNA: TGCGCCAGCAGCTTAGACAGAGCCGATGGAGAGACCCAGTACTTC. Protein: CASSLDRADGETQYF.

CDR3 sequence reads: CASSLPGLAGGFDTQYF. The CDR3 DNA reads TGCGCCAGCAGCTTACCGGGACTAGCGGGGGGGTTTGATACGCAGTATTTT. The chain combines TRBV4-1 with TRBJ2-3; the match to TRBD2 covers 16 bases. With 5 bases clipped from V and 6 bases from J, the junction kept 8 bases outside the gene matches. The CDR3 is 17 residues long. From germline, CDR1 is MGHRA and CDR2 YSYEKL.

The gene calls are TRBV6-2 or TRBV6-3 and TRBJ2-3, with D hard to call. Trimming stripped 2 bases from V and 4 bases from J, with 7 bases between. The CDR3 sequence is 13 residues long. CDR1 is MNHEY, CDR2 SVGEGT, per germline. CDR3 region: CASSYNFADTQYF. The CDR3 DNA is TGTGCCAGCAGTTACAACTTCGCAGATACGCAGTATTTT.

This clonotype was found many times. The V gene is TRBV20-1, the J gene TRBJ2-1; D is unclear. The CDR3 length is 15 residues. Germline V CDR1 and CDR2: DFQATT, SNEGSKA (reference sequence). V lost 0 bases, J lost 1 base, and 10 bases lay in between. The CDR3 loop reads CSAREDRLSYNEQFF. The CDR3 DNA sequence: TGCAGTGCTAGAGAGGACCGGCTTTCCTACAATGAGCAGTTCTTC.

V and J are TRBV5-1 and TRBJ1-6; TRBD1 is a possible D gene (5 bases). The CDR3 is 13 residues long. V lost 2 bases and J 10 bases, leaving 10 bases between the germline ends. Germline CDR1 reads SGHRS; CDR2 reads YFSETQ. The DNA for the CDR3 is TGCGCCAGCAGCTTCAGGGTAGACTCACCCCTCCACTTT. Translating gives CASSFRVDSPLHF.

This clonotype turned up a few times. This chain connects TRBV7-6 to TRBJ1-1, with a possible D match to TRBD1 (6 bases). CDR3 length: 17 amino acids. Germline V gives CDR1 SGHVS, CDR2 FNYEAQ. V lost 2 bases and J 3 bases, leaving 19 bases between the germline ends. The CDR3 region has the DNA TGTGCCAGCAGCTTAAGGGGGGGCGGGGAGATCTACACTGAAGCTTTCTTT. Encoded protein: CASSLRGGGEIYTEAFF.

J is TRBJ1-2 and V is TRBV7-9; D is uncertain. Trimming cost V 1 base and J 5 bases, with 8 bases left between them. CDR1 is SEHNR and CDR2 is FQNEAQ in the germline V gene (reference sequence). The CDR3 loop spans 13 amino acids. CDR3 in DNA: TGTGCCAGCAGCTTAGATCCGGAATATGGCTACACCTTC. It yields the protein CASSLDPEYGYTF.

The chain couples TRBV5-1 to TRBJ1-2; D not resolved. CDR1 and CDR2 (germline): SGHRS, YFSETQ. V was shortened by 0 bases and J by 4 bases, with 7 bases between the two germline ends. The CDR3 is 13 amino acids. CDR3 region: CASSLGQTYGYTF. The CDR3 nucleotides read TGCGCCAGCAGCTTGGGTCAAACCTATGGCTACACCTTC.

V usage is TRBV6-5 and J usage is TRBJ2-1, with 7 bases matching TRBD2. The ends lost 4 bases at V and 5 bases at J; junction bases unmatched: 14. The CDR3 totals 17 residues. Germline CDR1 reads MNHEY; CDR2 reads SVGAGI. CDR3: CASSSWGWGGIDNEQFF. In DNA, the CDR3 is TGTGCCAGCAGTTCCTGGGGGTGGGGGGGAATTGACAATGAGCAGTTCTTC.

Points on this clonotype: One base away lies a much larger clone, so this may be a sequencing read error. The chain has TRBV18 and TRBJ2-4; 7 bases line up with TRBD2. This CDR3 contains 16 residues. Germline CDR1 is KGHSH and CDR2 is LQKENI. In DNA, the CDR3 is TGTGCCAGCTCACCGCCGGGGGGAGTAGCCAAAAACATTCAGAACTTC. Translated, it gives CASSPPGGVAKNIQNF. Drawing the rest from reference TRBV18 and TRBJ2-4, the complete variable domain is NAGVMQNPRHLVRRRGQEARLRCSPMKGHSHVYWYRQLPEEGLKFMVYLQKENIIDESGMPKERFSAEFPKEGPSILRIQQVVRGDSAAYFCASSPPGGVAKNIQNFGAGTRLSVL.

This clonotype appeared a few times. The chain couples TRBV29-1 to TRBJ2-1; D uncertain. The CDR3 length is 14 residues. Germline V gives CDR1 SQVTM, CDR2 ANQGSEA. Trimming left V 4 bases short and J 7 bases short, with 17 bases between. The CDR3 nucleotides are TGCAGCGTTGTTGGGGTTGGAATAGGTAATGAGCAGTTCTTC. This encodes CSVVGVGIGNEQFF.

V and J are TRBV5-1 and TRBJ2-5; D is tentatively TRBD1 or TRBD2 (5 bases each). Germline assignment: CDR1 SGHRS and CDR2 YFSETQ. The length of the CDR3 is 15 residues. Deletions cut 4 bases from V and 4 bases from J, with 17 bases between. The CDR3 region is CASSPRDSGAETQYF. The DNA for the CDR3 is TGCGCCAGCAGCCCTCGCGACTCCGGGGCAGAGACCCAGTACTTC.

The V gene is TRBV7-3, the J gene TRBJ2-3; TRBD2 matches 9 bases. V shed 6 bases and J 0 bases; nucleotides not matched to a gene: 4. The CDR3 totals 15 residues. Germline V gene lookup returns CDR1 SGHTA and CDR2 FQGTGA. The CDR3 DNA reads TGTGCCAGCAGGTCTAGCGGGGCTAGCACAGATACGCAGTATTTT. Translated, it gives CASRSSGASTDTQYF.

This clonotype was picked up a small number of times. The J gene is TRBJ2-5, the V gene TRBV25-1; possibly TRBD2 for D (5 bases). Trimming took 0 bases from V and 0 from J, leaving 8 bases between them. Germline V CDR1 and CDR2: MGHDK, SYGVNS. The CDR3 sequence is 15 residues long. CDR3 sequence: CASSEYHGNQETQYF. Here the CDR3 DNA reads TGTGCCAGCAGTGAATATCACGGGAACCAAGAGACCCAGTACTTC.

The chain recombines TRBV25-1 with TRBJ2-1, with unresolved D. Per germline, CDR1 MGHDK and CDR2 SYGVNS. The CDR3 is made up of 12 amino acids. The V gene lost 4 bases and the J gene lost 6 bases, with 7 bases spanning the gap. The CDR3 is CASSVVFNEQFF. The CDR3 coding sequence is TGTGCCAGCAGTGTTGTTTTCAATGAGCAGTTCTTC.

The chain employs TRBV7-2 and TRBJ1-6, with D perhaps matching TRBD1 (5 bases). CDR1 and CDR2 from the germline V gene are SGHTA and FQGNSA. The CDR3 has 14 amino acids. Trimming cost V 0 bases and J 10 bases, with 10 bases left between them. The CDR3 coding sequence is TGTGCCAGCAGCTTAGCCGGGGCAGGCTCACCCCTCCACTTT. Protein sequence: CASSLAGAGSPLHF. Together with reference TRBV7-2 and TRBJ1-6, the CDR3 gives the full variable domain: GAGVSQSPSNKVTEKGKDVELRCDPISGHTALYWYRQSLGQGLEFLIYFQGNSAPDKSGLPSDRFSAERTGGSVSTLTIQRTQQEDSAVYLCASSLAGAGSPLHFGNGTRLTVT.

This clonotype was detected only a few times. This sequence joins TRBV7-6 and TRBJ2-3; 8 bases agree with TRBD1. Germline V gene sequence: CDR1 SGHVS, CDR2 FNYEAQ. CDR3 length: 14 residues. V shed 0 bases, J shed 10 bases, and the junction held 6 bases outside the gene matches. The CDR3 is CASSLATGGTSQYF. CDR3 DNA: TGTGCCAGCAGCTTAGCAACAGGGGGGACTTCGCAGTATTTT. The entire variable domain, with the rest obtained from reference TRBV7-6 and TRBJ2-3, is as follows: GAGVSQSPRYKVTKRGQDVALRCDPISGHVSLYWYRQALGQGPEFLTYFNYEAQQDKSGLPNDRFSAERPEGSISTLTIQRTEQRDSAMYRCASSLATGGTSQYFGPGTRLTVL.

This clonotype was found a few times. This sequence joins TRBV5-1 and TRBJ2-7; the D gene could be TRBD1 or TRBD2 (6 bases each). Trimming left V 3 bases short and J 5 bases short, with 15 bases between. The V gene's germline CDR1 is SGHRS and CDR2 YFSETQ. The CDR3 extends over 14 amino acids. CDR3 DNA sequence: TGCGCCAGCAGCTCTGGCATCGGGGGCGACGAGCAGTACGTC. Translated: CASSSGIGGDEQYV.

CDR3 protein: CASSLYAGSGANVLTF. CDR3 bases: TGTGCCAGCAGTTTATACGCGGGATCTGGGGCCAACGTCCTGACTTTC. This chain joins TRBV12-3 or TRBV12-4 and TRBJ2-6; weak D call: TRBD2 (6 bases). V gave up 2 bases and J gave up 1 base, with 9 bases separating them. The CDR3 contains 16 residues.

This clonotype was seen only a few times. J is TRBJ2-3 and V is TRBV6-2 or TRBV6-3; D unresolved. In germline, CDR1 is MNHEY, CDR2 SVGEGT. The CDR3 covers 13 residues. With 6 bases removed from V and 6 bases from J, the gap between germline ends came to 13 bases. The CDR3 protein is CASSPIITDTQYF. The CDR3 DNA is TGTGCCAGCAGCCCGATAATAACGGATACGCAGTATTTT.

This clonotype was counted many times. J is TRBJ2-7 and V is TRBV4-3, with 9 bases lining up with TRBD1. V dropped 0 bases and J dropped 5; count of bases not matched to a gene: 5. CDR3 length: 15 amino acids. CDR1 is LGHNA and CDR2 is YSLEER in the germline V gene. CDR3 DNA: TGCGCCAGCAGCCAAGAACAGGGGGCGTTCCACGAGCAGTACTTC. It is translated as CASSQEQGAFHEQYF.

This clonotype appeared a few times. The chain recombines TRBV6-6 with TRBJ2-5; D ambiguous. Trimming stripped 6 bases from V and 4 bases from J, with 9 bases between. The CDR3 is 12 residues long. The germline gives CDR1 MNHNY, CDR2 SVGAGI (reference sequence). This CDR3 is CASSQLGETQYF. In DNA form, the CDR3 reads TGTGCCAGCAGCCAATTGGGAGAGACCCAGTACTTC.

The rearrangement links TRBV7-2 to TRBJ2-1; D is uncertain. The V and J ends lost 5 bases and 8 bases respectively, with 10 bases between them. Germline loops: CDR1 SGHTA, CDR2 FQGNSA. This CDR3 region has 12 residues. CDR3 protein: CASSPRLHEQFF. The CDR3 nucleotides read TGTGCCAGCAGCCCACGGCTTCATGAGCAGTTCTTC. Together with reference TRBV7-2 and TRBJ2-1, the CDR3 gives the full variable domain: GAGVSQSPSNKVTEKGKDVELRCDPISGHTALYWYRQSLGQGLEFLIYFQGNSAPDKSGLPSDRFSAERTGGSVSTLTIQRTQQEDSAVYLCASSPRLHEQFFGPGTRLTVL.